This T cell receptor beta chain was captured in a study of T cells after yellow fever vaccination. Study conclusions and caveats: From the bulk population, abundant clonotypes could contaminate and appear within FACS-sorted repertoires. Most clones from primary vaccination were detected again post-booster (about 95% CD4, 88% CD8).

Production of TCR cDNA was by 5'RACE template switching, which also added a universal primer site and UMIs. In TCRdb, the 5' RACE reads were re-called with MiXCR into one record per CDR3 protein. The data show 300,000 or so distinct CDR3 sequences, with around 6.8% seen just once and over 15% held by the top ten. This clonotype was seen more than once but under ten times. The antigen is undetermined. Germline CDR1 MNHEY, CDR2 SVGEGT. Trimming left V 5 bases short and J 0 bases short, with 14 bases between. CDR3 length equals 16 residues. Sequenced here: PBMCs, sampled 45 days after the first yellow fever vaccination. The origin of this receptor is a man aged 18 to 30 who received the YFV17D yellow fever vaccine. This rearrangement joins TRBV6-2 or TRBV6-3 to TRBJ2-4; tentative D call: TRBD2 (6 bases). CDR3 in amino acids: CASSDAGRAAKNIQYF. As DNA, the CDR3 is TGTGCCAGCAGTGATGCGGGGCGGGCAGCCAAAAACATTCAGTACTTC.